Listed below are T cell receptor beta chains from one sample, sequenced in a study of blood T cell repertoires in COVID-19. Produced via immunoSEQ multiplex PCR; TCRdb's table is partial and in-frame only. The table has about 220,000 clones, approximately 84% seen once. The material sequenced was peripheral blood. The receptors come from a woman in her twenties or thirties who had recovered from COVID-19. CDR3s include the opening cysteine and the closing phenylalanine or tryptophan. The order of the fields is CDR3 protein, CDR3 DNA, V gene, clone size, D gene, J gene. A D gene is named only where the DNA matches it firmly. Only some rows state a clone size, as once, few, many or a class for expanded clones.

CDR3aa: CASSEASSNQPQHF; CDR3nt: TGTGCCAGCAGTGAAGCCAGTAGCAATCAGCCCCAGCATTTT; v_gene: TRBV2; abundance: .; d_gene: .; j_gene: TRBJ1-5
CDR3aa: CASSSGTVEKLFF; CDR3nt: TGTGCCAGCAGCTCAGGGACAGTTGAAAAACTGTTTTTT; v_gene: TRBV7-9; abundance: .; d_gene: TRBD1; j_gene: TRBJ1-4
CDR3aa: CASSPFTGSYNEQFF; CDR3nt: TGTGCCAGCAGCCCCTTTACAGGTAGCTACAATGAGCAGTTCTTC; v_gene: TRBV7-3; abundance: .; d_gene: .; j_gene: TRBJ2-1
CDR3aa: CASSATSRKGEQYF; CDR3nt: TGTGCCAGCAGCGCGACTAGCAGGAAGGGCGAGCAGTACTTC; v_gene: TRBV3-1/TRBV3-2; abundance: .; d_gene: TRBD2; j_gene: TRBJ2-7
CDR3aa: CASSLNIGGLYEQYF; CDR3nt: TGTGCCAGCAGCCTAAATATAGGGGGTCTCTACGAGCAGTACTTC; v_gene: TRBV7-2; abundance: .; d_gene: .; j_gene: TRBJ2-7
CDR3aa: CASIEAGTDTQYF; CDR3nt: TGTGCCAGCATAGAGGCAGGCACAGATACGCAGTATTTT; v_gene: TRBV2; abundance: .; d_gene: .; j_gene: TRBJ2-3
CDR3aa: CASSLAGGSTDTQYF; CDR3nt: TGTGCCAGCAGCTTAGCGGGGGGAAGCACAGATACGCAGTATTTT; v_gene: TRBV7-3; abundance: .; d_gene: TRBD2; j_gene: TRBJ2-3
CDR3aa: CASGRGQGDPNYGYTF; CDR3nt: TGTGCTAGTGGCCGGGGCCAGGGGGATCCTAACTATGGCTACACCTTC; v_gene: TRBV12-5; abundance: .; d_gene: TRBD1; j_gene: TRBJ1-2
CDR3aa: CATSETGGFGNTIYF; CDR3nt: TGTGCCACCAGCGAGACAGGGGGCTTTGGAAACACCATATATTTT; v_gene: TRBV15; abundance: .; d_gene: TRBD1; j_gene: TRBJ1-3
CDR3aa: CAWSRGGATYNEQFF; CDR3nt: TGTGCCTGGAGTAGGGGGGGGGCTACCTACAATGAGCAGTTCTTC; v_gene: TRBV30; abundance: .; d_gene: .; j_gene: TRBJ2-1
CDR3aa: CSASSGQGIETQYF; CDR3nt: TGCAGCGCTTCTTCGGGACAGGGTATAGAGACCCAGTACTTC; v_gene: TRBV29-1; abundance: .; d_gene: TRBD1; j_gene: TRBJ2-5
CDR3aa: CASSSPREGTDTQYF; CDR3nt: TGTGCCAGCAGCTCGCCCCGGGAGGGGACAGATACGCAGTATTTT; v_gene: TRBV7-9; abundance: .; d_gene: TRBD2; j_gene: TRBJ2-3
CDR3aa: CASSTPGGRYTEAFF; CDR3nt: TGTGCCAGCAGCACCCCAGGGGGCCGTTACACTGAAGCTTTCTTT; v_gene: TRBV6-6; abundance: .; d_gene: TRBD1; j_gene: TRBJ1-1
CDR3aa: CSASYPWEAVSGCEQFF; CDR3nt: TGCAGTGCTAGTTACCCCTGGGAGGCAGTCAGCGGATGCGAGCAGTTCTTC; v_gene: TRBV20-1; abundance: few; d_gene: .; j_gene: TRBJ2-1
CDR3aa: CASSVIYEQYF; CDR3nt: TGTGCCAGCAGTGTCATTTACGAGCAGTACTTC; v_gene: TRBV25-1; abundance: .; d_gene: .; j_gene: TRBJ2-7
CDR3aa: CASSQDARSYEKLFF; CDR3nt: TGCGCCAGCAGCCAAGACGCCAGGTCATATGAAAAACTGTTTTTT; v_gene: TRBV4-3; abundance: .; d_gene: .; j_gene: TRBJ1-4
CDR3aa: CASTTPLRSGELFF; CDR3nt: TGTGCCAGCACCACCCCACTAAGATCCGGGGAGCTGTTTTTT; v_gene: TRBV7-9; abundance: .; d_gene: .; j_gene: TRBJ2-2
CDR3aa: CASSKTGSGYNEQFF; CDR3nt: TGCGCCAGCAGCAAGACAGGGTCGGGTTACAATGAGCAGTTCTTC; v_gene: TRBV5-1; abundance: .; d_gene: TRBD1; j_gene: TRBJ2-1
CDR3aa: CASSLSPNTGELFF; CDR3nt: TGTGCCAGCAGCCTTTCCCCGAACACCGGGGAGCTGTTTTTT; v_gene: TRBV7-3; abundance: .; d_gene: .; j_gene: TRBJ2-2
CDR3aa: CASSSGLSTGELFF; CDR3nt: TGCGCCAGCAGCTCAGGGTTATCGACCGGGGAGCTGTTTTTT; v_gene: TRBV5-1; abundance: .; d_gene: .; j_gene: TRBJ2-2
CDR3aa: CASRPGTDNTGELFF; CDR3nt: TGTGCAAGTCGCCCCGGGACAGATAACACCGGGGAGCTGTTTTTT; v_gene: TRBV12-2; abundance: .; d_gene: .; j_gene: TRBJ2-2
CDR3aa: CASSAAGGFYEQYF; CDR3nt: TGTGCCAGCAGCGCCGCAGGAGGGTTCTACGAGCAGTACTTC; v_gene: TRBV9; abundance: .; d_gene: .; j_gene: TRBJ2-7
CDR3aa: CASSPRMNEKLFF; CDR3nt: TGTGCCAGCAGCCCCAGGATGAATGAAAAACTGTTTTTT; v_gene: TRBV7-2; abundance: .; d_gene: .; j_gene: TRBJ1-4
CDR3aa: CASLTSTDTQYF; CDR3nt: TGTGCTAGCCTAACGTCGACAGATACGCAGTATTTT; v_gene: TRBV12-5; abundance: once; d_gene: .; j_gene: TRBJ2-3
CDR3aa: CASSPSGVGSNQPQHF; CDR3nt: TGTGCCAGCTCACCGTCAGGGGTCGGGAGCAATCAGCCCCAGCATTTT; v_gene: TRBV18; abundance: few; d_gene: .; j_gene: TRBJ1-5
CDR3aa: CASSLSRQVFTDTQYF; CDR3nt: TGTGCCAGCAGCCTTTCCCGACAAGTCTTCACAGATACGCAGTATTTT; v_gene: TRBV3-1/TRBV3-2; abundance: .; d_gene: .; j_gene: TRBJ2-3
CDR3aa: CASRDGLNTGELFF; CDR3nt: TGTGCCAGCAGAGATGGACTGAACACCGGGGAGCTGTTTTTT; v_gene: TRBV5-5; abundance: .; d_gene: .; j_gene: TRBJ2-2
CDR3aa: CASSGWTEYSNQPQHF; CDR3nt: TGTGCCAGCAGTGGATGGACAGAATATAGCAATCAGCCCCAGCATTTT; v_gene: TRBV2; abundance: .; d_gene: .; j_gene: TRBJ1-5
CDR3aa: CASSLDFGQGSPEAFF; CDR3nt: TGTGCCAGCAGCTTAGATTTTGGACAGGGGAGCCCTGAAGCTTTCTTT; v_gene: TRBV11-2; abundance: .; d_gene: TRBD1; j_gene: TRBJ1-1
CDR3aa: CATSDPGTGDNEQFF; CDR3nt: TGTGCCACCAGTGACCCCGGGACAGGGGACAATGAGCAGTTCTTC; v_gene: TRBV24-1; abundance: .; d_gene: TRBD1; j_gene: TRBJ2-1
CDR3aa: CASSQLAEIKETQYF; CDR3nt: TGTGCCAGCTCACAACTAGCGGAGATCAAAGAGACCCAGTACTTC; v_gene: TRBV18; abundance: .; d_gene: TRBD2; j_gene: TRBJ2-5
CDR3aa: CASSLVLGNEQFF; CDR3nt: TGTGCCAGCAGCTTGGTACTTGGCAATGAGCAGTTCTTC; v_gene: TRBV5-5; abundance: .; d_gene: .; j_gene: TRBJ2-1
CDR3aa: CASSLQDSLFNTEAFF; CDR3nt: TGTGCCAGCAGCCTACAAGACAGTTTATTTAACACTGAAGCTTTCTTT; v_gene: TRBV5-6; abundance: .; d_gene: .; j_gene: TRBJ1-1
CDR3aa: CASSPTNGETQYF; CDR3nt: TGTGCCAGCAGTCCGACTAATGGGGAGACCCAGTACTTC; v_gene: TRBV6-5; abundance: .; d_gene: .; j_gene: TRBJ2-5
CDR3aa: CASSNTGTGSGGEQFF; CDR3nt: TGTGCCAGCAGTAATACCGGGACAGGGTCGGGAGGTGAGCAGTTCTTC; v_gene: TRBV13; abundance: .; d_gene: TRBD1; j_gene: TRBJ2-1